The 22 T cell receptor beta chains listed next were all sequenced from one sample in a study of T cells in Graves' hyperthyroidism and ophthalmopathy. Amplification of TCR beta CDR3 regions used RNA as the template. A first-round RT-PCR of the TCR CDR3 used the HTBI primer set. Using its own MiXCR run on the multiplex PCR reads, TCRdb lists one record per CDR3 protein. The sample has a few hundred thousand distinct CDR3 sequences; approximately 15% are singletons. Sequenced input: blood. Every receptor here comes from a woman aged 40-49 years with Graves' hyperthyroidism.

This clonotype was detected ten times or more. The J gene is TRBJ2-1, the V gene TRBV12-3 or TRBV12-4; maybe TRBD2 (6 bases). This CDR3 is 14 amino acids long. Trimming cost V 2 bases and J 4 bases, with 9 bases left between them. DNA for the CDR3: TGTGCCAGCAGTTTACAGGAGGGGTACAATGAGCAGTTCTTC. Translated: CASSLQEGYNEQFF.

This clonotype was seen repeatedly, ten times or more. The chain employs TRBV11-2 and TRBJ2-5; 11 bases line up with TRBD1. Germline CDR1 reads SGHAT; CDR2 reads FQNNGV. CDR3 length: 14 residues. V trimming: 5 bases; J trimming: 4 bases; junction bases outside the gene matches: 3. CDR3 amino acids: CASSPGTGGETQYF. In DNA, the CDR3 is TGTGCCAGCAGCCCTGGGACAGGGGGAGAGACCCAGTACTTC.

Many counts were recorded for this clonotype. The chain combines TRBV5-6 with TRBJ2-7, with TRBD1 matching over 8 bases. Germline CDR1 and CDR2: SGHDT and YYEEEE. The trim removed 3 bases at V and 3 bases at J, leaving 5 bases unmatched. The CDR3 has 14 amino acids. CDR3: CASSSGGRIYEQYF. In DNA form, the CDR3 reads TGTGCCAGCAGCTCAGGGGGCCGGATCTACGAGCAGTACTTC.

Only a few counts were recorded for this clonotype. The V call is TRBV9, the J call TRBJ2-3; D is perhaps TRBD1 or TRBD2 (5 bases each). Trimming cost V 3 bases and J 2 bases, with 7 bases left between them. This CDR3 comprises 13 residues. Germline V gene lookup returns CDR1 SGDLS and CDR2 YYNGEE. DNA of the CDR3: TGTGCCAGCAGCGAGGGGACCACAGATACGCAGTATTTT. Residues: CASSEGTTDTQYF. Variable domain in full (rest from reference TRBV9 and TRBJ2-3): DSGVTQTPKHLITATGQRVTLRCSPRSGDLSVYWYQQSLDQGLQFLIQYYNGEERAKGNILERFSAQQFPDLHSELNLSSLELGDSALYFCASSEGTTDTQYFGPGTRLTVL.

This clonotype was recorded a few times. No conserved phenylalanine or tryptophan is present at the end of the CDR3, so a read error is the likely explanation. This chain joins TRBV12-3 or TRBV12-4 and TRBJ1-1; D gene ambiguous. Between the trimmed V and J ends, which lost 3 bases and 4 bases, there was a span of 12 bases. The CDR3 covers 14 residues. The chain's CDR3 is CASSFWEDGTEAFS. Here the CDR3 DNA reads TGTGCCAGCAGTTTTTGGGAGGACGGCACTGAAGCTTTCTCT.

This clonotype showed up just a few times. The rearrangement joins TRBV5-1 to TRBJ2-1; possibly TRBD2 for D (6 bases). Trimming removed 0 bases at V and 3 bases at J, with 13 bases between. This CDR3 has 16 residues. Germline loops: CDR1 SGHRS, CDR2 YFSETQ. In DNA, the CDR3 is TGCGCCAGCAGCTTGGGCGGAGGGTCGGTCTACAATGAGCAGTTCTTC. It codes for CASSLGGGSVYNEQFF.

The V gene is TRBV27, the J gene TRBJ2-7, with D possibly being TRBD1 (6 bases). The germline V gene has CDR1 MNHEY and CDR2 SMNVEV (reference sequence). There are 14 residues in the CDR3. The V and J ends lost 5 bases and 2 bases respectively, with 13 bases between them. The CDR3 DNA sequence: TGTGCCAGCAGTGAATCAGGGGACACCTACGAGCAGTACTTC. It is translated as CASSESGDTYEQYF.

The genes are TRBV20-1 and TRBJ1-6; 8 nucleotides line up with TRBD1. Germline V gene data show CDR1 as DFQATT and CDR2 as SNEGSKA (reference sequence). The CDR3 sequence is 14 residues long. J lost 8 bases, V lost 6 bases, and 9 bases had no gene match. This CDR3 is CSASDREYDSPLHF. The CDR3 DNA reads TGCAGTGCATCGGACAGGGAATACGATTCACCCCTCCACTTT.

The sample holds many counts of this clonotype. The V and J genes are TRBV20-1 and TRBJ2-1; D perhaps matches TRBD2 (5 bases). Trimming took 3 bases from V and 4 from J, leaving 19 bases between them. Germline CDR1 DFQATT, CDR2 SNEGSKA (reference sequence). The CDR3 runs to 16 residues. The CDR3 loop is CSASKTTGEVYNEQFF. The CDR3 region has the DNA TGCAGTGCTAGCAAGACTACCGGCGAAGTGTACAATGAGCAGTTCTTC.

The chain recombines TRBV27 with TRBJ2-7; a possible D gene is TRBD1 (6 bases). V shed 8 bases and J shed 0 bases, with 20 bases lying between them. The CDR3 is made up of 16 amino acids. Germline lookup yields CDR1 MNHEY and CDR2 SMNVEV (reference sequence). This CDR3 is CASQNMRTDNSYEQYF. DNA for the CDR3: TGTGCCAGCCAGAACATGAGGACAGATAACTCCTACGAGCAGTACTTC.

This clonotype was detected ten times or more. The CDR3: CSARGLGKEDGYTF. DNA of the CDR3: TGCAGTGCTAGGGGTCTGGGGAAGGAAGATGGCTACACCTTC. The chain recombines TRBV20-1 with TRBJ1-2; D remains ambiguous. The ends were cut back, 3 bases at V and 6 bases at J, with 17 bases in the middle. The germline CDR1 and CDR2 sequences are DFQATT and SNEGSKA (reference sequence). The CDR3 totals 14 residues.

This clonotype was detected many times. This chain connects TRBV10-3 to TRBJ1-1; D is ambiguous. Trimming pared 6 bases from V and 2 bases from J, leaving 4 bases between. Per germline, CDR1 ENHRY and CDR2 SYGVKD. This CDR3 is built from 11 residues. CDR3 nucleotides: TGTGCCATCAGAAACAACACTGAAGCTTTCTTT. Translation: CAIRNNTEAFF.

This clonotype occurred many times. The rearrangement joins TRBV7-6 to TRBJ2-2; 12 bases align to TRBD2. Germline assignment: CDR1 SGHVS and CDR2 FNYEAQ. The CDR3 sequence is 16 residues long. The V segment lost 3 bases and the J segment 7 bases; nucleotides outside the gene matches: 6. CDR3 protein: CASSLVLAGGVGELFF. CDR3 coding DNA: TGTGCCAGCAGCTTGGTACTAGCGGGAGGTGTCGGGGAGCTGTTTTTT.

This clonotype has at least ten counts. The chain joins TRBV20-1 to TRBJ2-3; 10 bases line up with TRBD2. Germline trimming cut 4 bases from V and 6 bases from J; bases unmatched to any gene: 4. Germline-derived CDR1 and CDR2 are DFQATT and SNEGSKA (reference sequence). CDR3 length: 13 residues. CDR3: CSAITSGTDTQYF. CDR3 coding DNA: TGCAGTGCTATCACTAGCGGGACCGATACGCAGTATTTT.

The table lists this clonotype with many counts. The rearrangement joins TRBV20-1 to TRBJ1-5; 7 positions match TRBD1. Germline V gives CDR1 DFQATT, CDR2 SNEGSKA (reference sequence). This CDR3 is built from 17 residues. Germline trimming cut 6 bases from V and 0 bases from J; bases unmatched to any gene: 14. The DNA of the CDR3 is TGCAGTGCCAAAGAGGGGGCAGGGGATTATAGCAATCAGCCCCAGCATTTT. This translates into CSAKEGAGDYSNQPQHF.

This clonotype has just one count. A much larger clonotype is one base distant, so this may be a read error. V and J are TRBV2 and TRBJ2-7; D is ambiguous. This CDR3 is 13 amino acids long. The germline V gene encodes CDR1 SNHLY and CDR2 FYNNEI. For the CDR3, the DNA is TGTACCAGCAGTGCTCAGGACTCCTACGAGCAGTACTTC. This gives the protein CTSSAQDSYEQYF.

The rearrangement uses TRBV5-4 and TRBJ1-1; weak D call: TRBD1 (5 bases). Trimming removed 4 bases at V and 6 bases at J, with 13 bases between. Germline lookup yields CDR1 SGHNT and CDR2 YYREEE (reference sequence). This CDR3 has 13 residues. This CDR3 is CASSPGGFAEAFF. In DNA form, the CDR3 reads TGTGCCAGCAGCCCGGGGGGATTCGCTGAAGCTTTCTTT.

This clonotype was counted many times. V gene TRBV6-1 combines with J gene TRBJ2-1; the D gene is possibly TRBD2 (6 bases). The CDR3 extends over 15 amino acids. The germline V gene has CDR1 MNHNS and CDR2 SASEGT. The V and J ends lost 5 bases and 7 bases respectively, with 18 bases between them. Here the CDR3 reads CASSYLTGVSNEQFF. As DNA, the CDR3 is TGTGCCAGCAGTTACCTGACGGGAGTATCTAATGAGCAGTTCTTC.

In its sample, this clonotype was seen many times. V gene TRBV28 combines with J gene TRBJ2-7; D is uncertain. The CDR3 runs to 15 residues. V shed 2 bases and J shed 7 bases, with 18 bases lying between them. Germline V CDR1 and CDR2: MDHEN, SYDVKM. The CDR3 DNA sequence: TGTGCCAGCAGTTTACTCGGACCCCCCGCCGGAGAGCAGTACTTC. Its protein product is CASSLLGPPAGEQYF.

In its sample, this clonotype was seen many times. V and J are TRBV2 and TRBJ2-1; tentatively, D is TRBD1 (5 bases). In germline, CDR1 is SNHLY, CDR2 FYNNEI. The CDR3 contains 15 residues. Deletions cut 2 bases from V and 4 bases from J, with 12 bases between. The DNA of the CDR3 is TGTGCCAGCAGTGAAACCCAGGGTTTGTACAATGAGCAGTTCTTC. Its translation: CASSETQGLYNEQFF.

This clonotype appeared many times. The gene calls are TRBV6-5 and TRBJ2-1; 10 bases are shared with TRBD2. Germline V gives CDR1 MNHEY, CDR2 SVGAGI. V dropped 0 bases and J dropped 9; count of bases not matched to a gene: 5. The CDR3 spans 15 residues. DNA of the CDR3: TGTGCCAGCAGTTACTCGCCTAGCGGGAGTACTGAGCAGTTCTTC. This translates into CASSYSPSGSTEQFF.

This clonotype was seen more than once but under ten times. V and J are TRBV12-3 or TRBV12-4 and TRBJ2-5; the match to TRBD2 covers 7 bases. V shed 4 bases and J 5 bases; nucleotides not matched to a gene: 10. There are 15 residues in the CDR3. The CDR3 coding sequence is TGTGCCAGCAGTTGGGTGGGAGGGCGTGGGGAGACCCAGTACTTC. Translation gives CASSWVGGRGETQYF.